This TCR beta chain was found in a study of technical replicates of blood from a few donors. The table came from immunoSEQ multiplex PCR; TCRdb's copy has only in-frame clones and leaves some out. The table has some 78,000 clones, about 94% seen once. Germline-derived CDR1 and CDR2 are SEHNR and FQNEAQ (reference sequence). The CDR3 is made up of 16 amino acids. Unmatched junction bases numbered 12, after V lost 1 base and J lost 6 bases. This TCR was recovered from a human donor in good health. Source material: T cells isolated from PBMCs. The rearrangement joins TRBV7-9 to TRBJ2-7, with 7 bases aligning to TRBD1. The CDR3 nucleotides are TGTGCCAGCAGCTTAGGAGTCAACAGGGGAATCTTCGAGCAGTACTTC. It yields the protein CASSLGVNRGIFEQYF. The full variable domain, in which reference TRBV7-9 and TRBJ2-7 provide the parts outside the CDR3, is DTGVSQNPRHKITKRGQNVTFRCDPISEHNRLYWYRQTLGQGPEFLTYFQNEAQLEKSRLLSDRFSAERPKGSFSTLEIQRTEQGDSAMYLCASSLGVNRGIFEQYFGPGTRLTVT.